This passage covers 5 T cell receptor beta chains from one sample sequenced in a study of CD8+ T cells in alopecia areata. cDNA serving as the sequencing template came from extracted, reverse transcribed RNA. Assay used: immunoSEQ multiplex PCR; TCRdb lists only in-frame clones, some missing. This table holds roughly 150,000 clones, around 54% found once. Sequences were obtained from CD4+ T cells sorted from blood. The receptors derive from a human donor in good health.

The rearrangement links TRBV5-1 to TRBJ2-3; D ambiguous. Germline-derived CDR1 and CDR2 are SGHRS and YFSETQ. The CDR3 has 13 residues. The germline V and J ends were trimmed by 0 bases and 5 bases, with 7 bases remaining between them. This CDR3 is CASSLAAGDTQYF. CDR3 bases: TGCGCCAGCAGCTTGGCCGCCGGAGATACGCAGTATTTT.

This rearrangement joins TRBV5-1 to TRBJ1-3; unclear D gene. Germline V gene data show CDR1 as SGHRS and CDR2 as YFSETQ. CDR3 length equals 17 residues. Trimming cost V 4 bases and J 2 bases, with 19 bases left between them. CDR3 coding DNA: TGCGCCAGCAGCCCCAACGGATCCCCGGCGGCTGGAAACACCATATATTTT. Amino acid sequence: CASSPNGSPAAGNTIYF.

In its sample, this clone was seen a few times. The CDR3 loop reads CASSPTLEQYF. CDR3 nucleotide sequence: TGTGCCAGCAGCCCTACCCTCGAGCAGTACTTC. The rearrangement uses TRBV2 and TRBJ2-7; D gene unclear. The germline gives CDR1 SNHLY, CDR2 FYNNEI. This CDR3 has 11 residues. Trimming left V 6 bases short and J 6 bases short, with 9 bases between.

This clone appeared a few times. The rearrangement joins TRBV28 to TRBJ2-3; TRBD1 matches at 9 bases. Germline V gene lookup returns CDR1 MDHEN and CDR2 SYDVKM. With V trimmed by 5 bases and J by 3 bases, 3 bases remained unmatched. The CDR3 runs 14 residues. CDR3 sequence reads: CASSTGQGTDTQYF. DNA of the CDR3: TGTGCCAGCAGTACGGGACAGGGAACAGATACGCAGTATTTT.

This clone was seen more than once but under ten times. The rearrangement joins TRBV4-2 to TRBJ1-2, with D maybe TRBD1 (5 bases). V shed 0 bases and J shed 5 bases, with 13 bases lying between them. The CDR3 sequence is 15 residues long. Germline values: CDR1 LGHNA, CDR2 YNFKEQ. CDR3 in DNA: TGTGCCAGCAGCCAAGATTGGCCAGGGAGGTATGGCTACACCTTC. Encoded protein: CASSQDWPGRYGYTF.